The 32 T cell receptor beta chains below come from one sample, sequenced in a study of blood T cell repertoires in COVID-19. Method: immunoSEQ multiplex PCR; TCRdb's copy keeps in-frame clones and lacks some. The sample includes over 200,000 clones, roughly four fifths of them seen just once. The sequenced sample was peripheral blood. These receptors came from a man aged 50-60 years with active or convalescent COVID-19.

As for this clone: Germline and junction disagree at one end, which may indicate a read error. This rearrangement joins TRBV19 to TRBJ2-7, with D perhaps assigned TRBD1 or TRBD2 (6 bases each). The CDR3 covers 14 residues. CDR1 is LNHDA and CDR2 is SQIVND in the germline V gene (reference sequence). In DNA, the CDR3 is TGTGCCAGTAGCATAGCGGACAGATCCCACGAGCAGTACTTC. This codes for CASSIADRSHEQYF. Together with reference TRBV19 and TRBJ2-7, the CDR3 gives the full variable domain: DGGITQSPKYLFRKEGQNVTLSCEQNLNHDAMYWYRQDPGQGLRLIYYSQIVNDFQKGDIAEGYSVSREKKESFPLTVTSAQKNPTAFYLCASSIADRSHEQYFGPGTRLTVT.

The chain is built from TRBV2 and TRBJ2-7; perhaps TRBD1 as D (6 bases). V shed 2 bases and J shed 2 bases, with 16 bases lying between them. CDR3 length equals 16 residues. Per germline, CDR1 SNHLY and CDR2 FYNNEI. The CDR3 loop is CASSESPDRITYEQYF. The CDR3 coding sequence is TGTGCCAGCAGTGAATCCCCGGACAGAATAACCTACGAGCAGTACTTC.

The chain has TRBV10-3 and TRBJ2-2; tentative D call: TRBD1 (5 bases). The CDR3 runs 17 residues. The V gene lost 0 bases and the J gene lost 5 bases, with 16 bases spanning the gap. The germline V gene encodes CDR1 ENHRY and CDR2 SYGVKD. Here the CDR3 DNA reads TGTGCCATCAGTGAGTCGAACTCCAGGGATCTAACCGGGGAGCTGTTTTTT. Translation: CAISESNSRDLTGELFF.

The chain has TRBV18 and TRBJ1-6; D possibly corresponds to TRBD1 (6 bases). The CDR3 sequence is 15 residues long. Trimming took 2 bases from V and 5 from J, leaving 10 bases between them. CDR1 is KGHSH and CDR2 is LQKENI in the germline V gene. The CDR3, as DNA: TGTGCCAGCTCACCAGGAGCAGGGGATAATTCACCCCTCCACTTT. Its translation: CASSPGAGDNSPLHF.

The genes are TRBV6-6 and TRBJ2-1; 10 bases fit TRBD2. V lost 5 bases and J lost 7; bases outside the gene matches: 8. The germline V gene encodes CDR1 MNHNY and CDR2 SVGAGI (reference sequence). The length of the CDR3 is 15 residues. The CDR3 DNA reads TGTGCCAGCAGTCCCAGCGGGGGGGCTTTGAATGAGCAGTTCTTC. This gives the protein CASSPSGGALNEQFF.

This chain joins TRBV21-1 and TRBJ1-3; TRBD1, the D gene given by the table, was not confirmed from the DNA. TRBV21-1 constitutes a pseudogene. The CDR3 sequence is 15 residues long. This CDR3 is CASSSRQGKENTIYF. CDR3 sequence (DNA): TGTGCCAGCAGCTCGAGACAGGGCAAGGAAAACACCATATATTTT.

The chain carries TRBV23-1 and TRBJ1-3, with D hard to call. TRBV23-1 is classed as an ORF, of uncertain function. Between the trimmed V and J ends, which lost 4 bases and 0 bases, there was a span of 10 bases. The CDR3 contains 15 residues. CDR3 bases: TGCGCCAGCAGTCCACAGAGATACTCTGGAAACACCATATATTTT. This translates into CASSPQRYSGNTIYF.

The chain carries TRBV21-1 and TRBJ2-7; the table's D gene call, TRBD2, was not cross checked with the DNA. TRBV21-1 is listed as a pseudogene. The CDR3 is 16 amino acids. The CDR3 nucleotides are TGTGCCAGCAGCAAAGGTGGAGCGGGGGGAGCCTACGAGCAGTACTTC. This translates into CASSKGGAGGAYEQYF.

CDR3 protein: CASSLGQFKQYF. The CDR3 coding sequence is TGTGCCAGCAGTTTAGGGCAGTTTAAGCAGTACTTC. The chain combines TRBV28 with TRBJ2-7; no clear D. Trimming took 2 bases from V and 8 from J, leaving 10 bases between them. Germline CDR1 and CDR2: MDHEN and SYDVKM. The CDR3 loop spans 12 amino acids.

The rearrangement links TRBV30 to TRBJ2-7; 11 bases are shared with TRBD2. The junction had 10 bases not matched to a gene; V was cut back by 4 bases and J by 5 bases. This CDR3 is 15 amino acids long. The germline V gene has CDR1 GTSNPN and CDR2 SVGIG (reference sequence). The CDR3 DNA is TGTGCCTGGAATGGACCCGGACTAGCGGGCCACGAGCAGTACTTC. This sequence encodes CAWNGPGLAGHEQYF.

This clone occurred many times. The chain is built from TRBV5-1 and TRBJ1-4; TRBD1 matches at 10 bases. V was pared by 2 bases and J by 7 bases, with 2 bases of the junction left unmatched. This CDR3 comprises 14 residues. The germline V gene has CDR1 SGHRS and CDR2 YFSETQ. Here the CDR3 reads CASSLRTGGEKLFF. For the CDR3, the DNA is TGCGCCAGCAGCTTAAGGACAGGGGGTGAAAAACTGTTTTTT.

The V gene is TRBV6-1, the J gene TRBJ1-1, with TRBD1 matching over 7 bases. The ends lost 3 bases at V and 5 bases at J; junction bases unmatched: 6. CDR1 is MNHNS and CDR2 is SASEGT in the germline V gene. The CDR3 has 14 residues. In DNA form, the CDR3 reads TGTGCCAGCAGTGAGCGACAGGGACGGACTGAAGCTTTCTTT. Translating it yields CASSERQGRTEAFF.

The chain links TRBV4-2 to TRBJ1-1; D not certain. The CDR3 totals 13 residues. Germline CDR1 and CDR2: LGHNA and YNFKEQ. V lost 0 bases, J lost 2 bases, and 4 bases lay in between. CDR3 nucleotides: TGTGCCAGCAGCCAAGATCTAAACACTGAAGCTTTCTTT. This gives the protein CASSQDLNTEAFF.

The rearrangement joins TRBV9 to TRBJ2-7, with D possibly matching TRBD2 (6 bases). There are 14 residues in the CDR3. Germline lookup yields CDR1 SGDLS and CDR2 YYNGEE. V was pared by 0 bases and J by 3 bases, with 10 bases between. This chain's CDR3 is CASSVEEGSYEQYF. CDR3 DNA: TGTGCCAGCAGCGTAGAGGAGGGGAGCTACGAGCAGTACTTC.

The chain joins TRBV19 to TRBJ1-2, with D perhaps matching TRBD1 (5 bases). Trimming pared 6 bases from V and 9 bases from J, leaving 14 bases between. Germline V gene sequence: CDR1 LNHDA, CDR2 SQIVND (reference sequence). CDR3 length equals 12 residues. DNA of the CDR3: TGTGCCAGTAGCCTACTCGGACAACGCTACACCTTC. It codes for CASSLLGQRYTF.

V is TRBV29-1 and J is TRBJ1-2; D call uncertain. The CDR3 has 12 amino acids. CDR1 SQVTM and CDR2 ANQGSEA come from the germline V gene. Deletions cut 2 bases from V and 6 bases from J, with 10 bases between. In DNA, the CDR3 is TGCAGCGTTGAAAGGCGAGGGCATGGCTACACCTTC. Amino acids: CSVERRGHGYTF.

The gene calls are TRBV28 and TRBJ2-2; TRBD2 agrees at 7 bases. J was trimmed by 0 bases and V by 3 bases; bases with no gene match: 1. Germline CDR1 is MDHEN and CDR2 is SYDVKM. This CDR3 region has 15 residues. The DNA of the CDR3 is TGTGCCAGCAGTTTGGGACTAACGAACACCGGGGAGCTGTTTTTT. Its translation: CASSLGLTNTGELFF.

V gene TRBV3-1 (or the pseudogene TRBV3-2) combines with J gene TRBJ1-1, with D uncertain. Germline V gene sequence: CDR1 LGHDT, CDR2 YNNKEL (reference sequence). The CDR3 spans 13 residues. Deletions cut 2 bases from V and 4 bases from J, with 8 bases between. For the CDR3, the DNA is TGTGCCAGCAGCCAACATACGGTCACTGAAGCTTTCTTT. It codes for CASSQHTVTEAFF.

The chain carries TRBV7-6 and TRBJ2-2; D ambiguous. CDR1 and CDR2 from the germline V gene are SGHVS and FNYEAQ. V shed 1 base and J shed 3 bases, with 9 bases lying between them. The CDR3 spans 15 residues. The CDR3 is CASSLGSQYTGELFF. The CDR3 nucleotides read TGTGCCAGCAGCTTAGGGTCGCAGTACACCGGGGAGCTGTTTTTT.

This clone was observed a handful of times. The gene calls are TRBV12-2 and TRBJ2-1; the D call TRBD2 from the table was never checked on the DNA. TRBV12-2 is a listed pseudogene. The CDR3 length is 12 residues. CDR3 in DNA: TGTGCAAGTCGCTTAGTGGTCGCGGAGCAGTTCTTC. Protein: CASRLVVAEQFF.

V gene TRBV28 combines with J gene TRBJ2-3; 9 bases agree with TRBD2. V shed 7 bases, J shed 4 bases, and the junction held 9 bases outside the gene matches. The length of the CDR3 is 15 residues. The germline V gene has CDR1 MDHEN and CDR2 SYDVKM. CDR3 coding DNA: TGTGCCAGCACTTCGCTGCGGGGGGGCGCAGATACGCAGTATTTT. It yields the protein CASTSLRGGADTQYF. Using reference TRBV28 and TRBJ2-3 for the parts outside the CDR3, the full variable domain is DVKVTQSSRYLVKRTGEKVFLECVQDMDHENMFWYRQDPGLGLRLIYFSYDVKMKEKGDIPEGYSVSREKKERFSLILESASTNQTSMYLCASTSLRGGADTQYFGPGTRLTVL.

This chain joins TRBV5-4 and TRBJ2-3, with 8 bases fitting TRBD2. Per the germline V gene, CDR1 is SGHNT and CDR2 is YYREEE (reference sequence). J gave up 7 bases and V 4 bases, and 11 bases lay outside the gene matches. CDR3 length equals 15 residues. DNA for the CDR3: TGTGCCAGCAGCCCGGGACTAGGGGGGGTAAATACGCAGTATTTT. Protein product: CASSPGLGGVNTQYF.

The chain recombines TRBV30 with TRBJ1-2; D is possibly TRBD1 (5 bases). Germline V lookup: CDR1 GTSNPN, CDR2 SVGIG (reference sequence). V lost 8 bases, J lost 8 bases, and 15 bases lay in between. CDR3 size: 11 residues. CDR3 region: CAHGQGWGYTF. The CDR3 coding sequence is TGTGCCCATGGGCAGGGCTGGGGCTACACCTTC.

The rearrangement links TRBV25-1 to TRBJ2-5; weak D call: TRBD2 (5 bases). Trimming removed 5 bases at V and 9 bases at J, with 16 bases between. CDR1 MGHDK and CDR2 SYGVNS come from the germline V gene. This CDR3 contains 13 residues. The CDR3 sequence is CASSSTWVGAQYF. In nucleotides, the CDR3 is TGTGCCAGCAGTTCGACCTGGGTCGGGGCCCAGTACTTC.

This clone was seen once. The V call is TRBV5-8, the J call TRBJ2-1; 9 positions agree with TRBD1. Germline V gives CDR1 SGHTS, CDR2 YDEGEE. CDR3 size: 13 residues. V shed 5 bases and J 6 bases; nucleotides not matched to a gene: 3. The CDR3 DNA reads as TGTGCCAGCAGACGGACAGGGGCCAATGAGCAGTTCTTC. Protein: CASRRTGANEQFF.

The DNA of the CDR3 is TGTGCCAGCAGGCTACTAGCGGGGGGGGATACGCAGTATTTT. Its protein is CASRLLAGGDTQYF. The chain employs TRBV2 and TRBJ2-3; 13 positions agree with TRBD2. Germline CDR1 reads SNHLY; CDR2 reads FYNNEI. CDR3 length: 14 residues. Trimming removed 6 bases from V and 6 bases from J; junction bases left unmatched: 3.

The chain links TRBV7-2 to TRBJ1-3; D perhaps matches TRBD1 (5 bases). Trimming left V 2 bases short and J 2 bases short, with 13 bases between. Per germline, CDR1 SGHTA and CDR2 FQGNSA. The CDR3 has 16 residues. The CDR3, as DNA: TGTGCCAGCAGCTTATATGGAAGGGGCGCTGGAAACACCATATATTTT. This translates into CASSLYGRGAGNTIYF.

This chain joins TRBV3-1 (or the pseudogene TRBV3-2) and TRBJ2-2; the D gene is possibly TRBD1 (5 bases). The germline gives CDR1 LGHDT, CDR2 YNNKEL (reference sequence). Trimming removed 1 base from V and 3 bases from J, with 9 bases in between. CDR3 length: 15 residues. The CDR3 sequence: CASSQGRAYTGELFF. CDR3 DNA: TGTGCCAGCAGCCAAGGCAGGGCGTACACCGGGGAGCTGTTTTTT.

J is TRBJ2-1 and V is TRBV7-9, with TRBD1 as a possible D gene (5 bases). The CDR3 consists of 11 residues. The germline V gene encodes CDR1 SEHNR and CDR2 FQNEAQ (reference sequence). Trimming took off 1 base at V and 10 bases at J, with 5 bases between the two ends. CDR3: CASSLDREQFF. The CDR3 nucleotides read TGTGCCAGCAGCTTAGACAGGGAGCAGTTCTTC.

This clone was observed a few times. The chain links TRBV6-5 to TRBJ2-2; 8 bases agree with TRBD1. Germline values: CDR1 MNHEY, CDR2 SVGAGI. Germline trimming cut 11 bases from V and 4 bases from J; bases unmatched to any gene: 12. The CDR3 runs 15 residues. CDR3 coding DNA: TGTGCCTCGAAATCCCAGGGGGCAAGCACCGGGGAGCTGTTTTTT. It encodes CASKSQGASTGELFF.

The chain combines TRBV19 with TRBJ1-6; D is unclear. From germline, CDR1 is LNHDA and CDR2 SQIVND (reference sequence). The V and J ends lost 6 bases and 5 bases respectively, with 14 bases between them. The CDR3 consists of 15 residues. This chain's CDR3 is CASSRRDTNNSPLHF. The DNA of the CDR3 is TGTGCCAGTAGCAGACGGGATACGAATAATTCACCCCTCCACTTT.

This chain joins TRBV6-5 and TRBJ2-3, with 7 bases fitting TRBD1. J lost 10 bases, V lost 6 bases, and 4 bases had no gene match. The CDR3 extends over 11 amino acids. Germline V gene lookup returns CDR1 MNHEY and CDR2 SVGAGI. In nucleotides, the CDR3 is TGTGCCAGCAGCCGGACAGGTGCGCAGTATTTT. It encodes CASSRTGAQYF.